This T cell receptor (beta chain) is from a study of lymphopenia after photon versus proton radiotherapy. Study-wide results and limits: After the lymphocyte nadir, photon-treated repertoires showed oligoclonal expansion, especially of CD8+ Temra cells. Only patients who died were analyzed for survival; proton advantage is unproven. Post-nadir TCR diversity decline inversely tracked overall survival among those who died. Proton therapy kept repertoires fairly stable, unlike photons, which gained effector/memory cells.

Measured with immunoSEQ multiplex PCR; TCRdb has only the in-frame clones, and not every one. The profile shows about 25,000 clones, 87% of them singletons. The CDR3 is 14 amino acids. This clone was seen only once. The antigen is not known. The sequencing used peripheral blood, collected from a patient treated with photon-based radiotherapy. The rearrangement joins TRBV12-2 to TRBJ2-7; the table's D call of TRBD2 was not tested on the DNA. TRBV12-2 counts as a pseudogene. The TCR originated in a man aged 50-60 years with gastric cancer. The DNA of the CDR3 is TGTGCAAGTCGCCCGGGGGGAAGGTCCTACGAGCAGTACGTC. Residues: CASRPGGRSYEQYV.